These 20 T cell receptor beta chains came from one sample sequenced in a study of T cells in Graves' hyperthyroidism and ophthalmopathy. RNA transcripts yielded amplified TCR beta CDR3 regions. The TCR CDR3 was amplified in a first-round RT-PCR using the HTBI primer set. TCRdb re-called the multiplex PCR reads through MiXCR, storing one row per CDR3 protein. This table holds 350,000 or so distinct CDR3 sequences, 21% found once. The sequenced material came from blood. The receptors stem from a woman in her forties or fifties with Graves' hyperthyroidism.

This clonotype was counted many times. The J gene is TRBJ2-5, the V gene TRBV28; tentative D call: TRBD2 (7 bases). This CDR3 is 17 amino acids long. V was cut by 5 bases and J by 0 bases, with 19 bases left in between. CDR1 and CDR2 (germline): MDHEN, SYDVKM. The DNA of the CDR3 is TGTGCCAGCAGTCGCGGTACAGGGAGGGAAGACCAAGAGACCCAGTACTTC. As protein: CASSRGTGREDQETQYF.

In this sample, this clonotype turned up many times. This sequence joins TRBV2 and TRBJ1-5; D is perhaps TRBD1 (5 bases). Germline V gene data show CDR1 as SNHLY and CDR2 as FYNNEI. The CDR3 has 14 residues. Trimming shortened V by 5 bases and J by 3 bases, and 11 bases separated the two germline ends. CDR3 protein: CASSQGRINQPQHF. CDR3 bases: TGTGCCAGCAGTCAGGGACGCATCAATCAGCCCCAGCATTTT.

This clonotype was observed at least ten times. V usage is TRBV7-9 and J usage is TRBJ2-7, with TRBD2 matching over 8 bases. V was clipped by 9 bases and J by 1 base; unmatched bases: 2. CDR1 is SEHNR and CDR2 is FQNEAQ in the germline V gene (reference sequence). The CDR3 covers 12 residues. The CDR3 is CASTSGSYEQYF. The CDR3 DNA sequence: TGTGCCAGTACTAGCGGTTCCTACGAGCAGTACTTC.

This clonotype was counted at least ten times. The chain links TRBV30 to TRBJ2-2; D remains ambiguous. This CDR3 has 15 amino acids. Germline lookup yields CDR1 GTSNPN and CDR2 SVGIG (reference sequence). V lost 0 bases, J lost 1 base, and 9 bases lay in between. CDR3 region: CAWSVLHGNTGELFF. CDR3 nucleotides: TGTGCCTGGAGTGTACTTCACGGGAACACCGGGGAGCTGTTTTTT. Full variable domain (rest looked up from reference TRBV30 and TRBJ2-2): SQTIHQWPATLVQPVGSPLSLECTVEGTSNPNLYWYRQAAGRGLQLLFYSVGIGQISSEVPQNLSASRPQDRQFILSSKKLLLSDSGFYLCAWSVLHGNTGELFFGEGSRLTVL.

In this sample, this clonotype turned up a few times. CDR3 region: CASSITSGSIDTQYF. The CDR3 nucleotides are TGTGCCAGTAGTATAACTAGCGGGAGTATAGATACGCAGTATTTT. The chain is built from TRBV19 and TRBJ2-3, with 11 bases identical to TRBD2. J was trimmed by 5 bases and V by 2 bases; bases with no gene match: 3. The germline CDR1 and CDR2 sequences are LNHDA and SQIVND (reference sequence). CDR3 size: 15 residues.

This clonotype has at least ten counts. The V gene is TRBV5-6, the J gene TRBJ1-2; maybe TRBD1 (5 bases). The CDR3 totals 15 residues. V was shortened by 5 bases and J by 0 bases, with 14 bases between the two germline ends. Germline V gene sequence: CDR1 SGHDT, CDR2 YYEEEE. As DNA, the CDR3 is TGTGCCAGCAGAGCGACCGGGACTGCTAACTATGGCTACACCTTC. It translates to CASRATGTANYGYTF.

Regarding this clonotype: Given a much more abundant clone one base away, this may be a read error. The genes are TRBV27 and TRBJ2-5, with unresolved D. CDR3 length equals 15 residues. Trimming removed 4 bases at V and 2 bases at J, with 14 bases between. Germline V CDR1 and CDR2: MNHEY, SMNVEV (reference sequence). Here the CDR3 reads CASSSLTEKQETQYF. The CDR3 DNA follows: TGTGCCAGCAGTTCCCTGACCGAGAAACAAGAGACCCAGTACTTC.

The chain couples TRBV20-1 to TRBJ2-1, with 9 bases that match TRBD2. Germline CDR1 DFQATT, CDR2 SNEGSKA (reference sequence). The CDR3 totals 17 residues. V trimming: 0 bases; J trimming: 0 bases; junction bases outside the gene matches: 6. The CDR3 loop is CSAREPSGRSSYNEQFF. CDR3 sequence (DNA): TGCAGTGCTAGAGAACCCAGCGGGAGGAGCTCCTACAATGAGCAGTTCTTC.

In this sample, this clonotype turned up many times. The CDR3 spells CASSFRQVSSYEQYF. CDR3 nucleotides: TGTGCCAGCAGTTTCCGACAGGTCTCTTCCTACGAGCAGTACTTC. The chain has TRBV27 and TRBJ2-7, with D possibly TRBD1 on 6 matching bases. V shed 3 bases and J shed 1 base, with 13 bases lying between them. Germline CDR1 is MNHEY and CDR2 is SMNVEV (reference sequence). The length of the CDR3 is 15 residues.

In its sample, this clonotype was seen many times. At one boundary the junction diverges from the germline segment, which might be a read error. The rearrangement joins TRBV3-1 to TRBJ2-7; D ambiguous. Germline loops: CDR1 LGHDT, CDR2 YNNKEL (reference sequence). The CDR3 spans 14 residues. The CDR3 nucleotides are TGTGCCATCAGCTTCCGATTATTTACCTACGAGCAGTACTTC. Amino acid sequence: CAISFRLFTYEQYF.

This chain joins TRBV7-9 and TRBJ2-3, with TRBD1 matching 9 bases. V was pared by 4 bases and J by 0 bases, with 11 bases of the junction left unmatched. Germline CDR1 is SEHNR and CDR2 is FQNEAQ (reference sequence). This CDR3 is 18 amino acids long. Written as DNA, the CDR3 is TGTGCCAGCAGCTCCCGGGACAGGGTTTTGATTAGCACAGATACGCAGTATTTT. Its translation: CASSSRDRVLISTDTQYF.

On this clonotype itself: A much bigger clone sits one base away, suggesting this may be a read error. The gene calls are TRBV12-3 or TRBV12-4 and TRBJ2-5, with 7 bases lining up with TRBD1. Losses at the gene ends were 5 bases for V and 1 base for J; bases not matched to a gene: 4. CDR3 length equals 14 residues. CDR3 amino acids: CASSAGTAQETQYF. The CDR3, as DNA: TGTGCCAGCAGTGCCGGGACAGCCCAAGAGACCCAGTACTTC.

This clonotype was recorded a few times. The chain employs TRBV7-9 and TRBJ2-5, with TRBD2 identical over 7 bases. CDR3 length equals 16 residues. J gave up 4 bases and V 2 bases, and 10 bases lay outside the gene matches. Germline CDR1 reads SEHNR; CDR2 reads FQNEAQ (reference sequence). In DNA form, the CDR3 reads TGTGCCAGCAGCTTATTCGGCGGGGGTACGCGAGAGACCCAGTACTTC. Residues: CASSLFGGGTRETQYF. The whole variable domain, remainder taken from reference TRBV7-9 and TRBJ2-5, is DTGVSQNPRHKITKRGQNVTFRCDPISEHNRLYWYRQTLGQGPEFLTYFQNEAQLEKSRLLSDRFSAERPKGSFSTLEIQRTEQGDSAMYLCASSLFGGGTRETQYFGPGTRLLVL.

Regarding this clonotype: This may be a read error, as it is one base from a much larger clone. V gene TRBV20-1 combines with J gene TRBJ2-1; 7 nucleotides agree with TRBD2. The CDR3 is 14 amino acids. Trimming took 5 bases from V and 4 from J; bases not matched to a gene: 8. The germline CDR1 and CDR2 sequences are DFQATT and SNEGSKA (reference sequence). The CDR3, as DNA: TGCAGTGCTGGGGGGGACGGATATTACAATGAGCAGTTCTTC. This encodes CSAGGDGYYNEQFF.

This clonotype was seen a handful of times. The chain joins TRBV29-1 to TRBJ2-1; D remains unclear. There are 17 residues in the CDR3. Germline CDR1 reads SQVTM; CDR2 reads ANQGSEA. V gave up 6 bases and J gave up 2 bases, with 23 bases separating them. In DNA form, the CDR3 reads TGCAGCGTCGGAAGGTTTGGGGTGGCCGTGCCCTACAATGAGCAGTTCTTC. It is translated as CSVGRFGVAVPYNEQFF.

The table lists this clonotype with many counts. The gene calls are TRBV11-2 and TRBJ2-7, with TRBD1 as a possible D gene (6 bases). Germline CDR1 SGHAT, CDR2 FQNNGV. This CDR3 has 16 amino acids. V lost 4 bases and J lost 0, with 16 bases in between. The DNA for the CDR3 is TGTGCCAGCAGCTCCCTGAGGGGGTTGAGCTCCTACGAGCAGTACTTC. Encoded protein: CASSSLRGLSSYEQYF.

This clonotype came up many times. The chain joins TRBV7-2 to TRBJ2-2, with no clear D. With 1 base removed from V and 6 bases from J, the gap between germline ends came to 18 bases. Germline CDR1 is SGHTA and CDR2 is FQGNSA. This CDR3 region has 17 residues. The DNA of the CDR3 is TGTGCCAGCAGCTTAGGATACACAAGGTCCGTCTCCGGGGAGCTGTTTTTT. Protein sequence: CASSLGYTRSVSGELFF. Supplemented by reference TRBV7-2 and TRBJ2-2, the full variable domain reads GAGVSQSPSNKVTEKGKDVELRCDPISGHTALYWYRQSLGQGLEFLIYFQGNSAPDKSGLPSDRFSAERTGGSVSTLTIQRTQQEDSAVYLCASSLGYTRSVSGELFFGEGSRLTVL.

This clonotype was detected only once. The chain employs TRBV5-8 and TRBJ1-2; a weak D match, TRBD1 (5 bases). This CDR3 is built from 14 residues. V was cut by 5 bases and J by 13 bases, with 24 bases left in between. Looked up from germline, CDR1 is SGHTS and CDR2 is YDEGEE. CDR3 protein: CASSRGGRTWASTF. The CDR3 DNA is TGTGCCAGCAGTCGGGGGGGAAGGACATGGGCCTCCACCTTC.

The chain joins TRBV7-8 to TRBJ1-6, with 11 bases lining up with TRBD1. The germline gives CDR1 SGHVS, CDR2 FQNEAQ. CDR3 length: 14 residues. V shed 5 bases and J 10 bases; nucleotides not matched to a gene: 4. The CDR3, as DNA: TGTGCCAGCAGCCGGGACAGGGGGTCGTCACCCCTCCACTTT. This sequence encodes CASSRDRGSSPLHF.

This clonotype has ten or more counts. A read error is possible here, since a much larger clone lies one base away. The chain carries TRBV9 and TRBJ1-1; a weak D match, TRBD1 (6 bases). Germline CDR1 SGDLS, CDR2 YYNGEE. The length of the CDR3 is 13 residues. The V and J ends lost 4 bases and 4 bases respectively, with 11 bases between them. The CDR3 region is CASSLTGTTEAFF. In nucleotides, the CDR3 is TGTGCCAGCAGCCTAACAGGGACCACTGAAGCTTTCTTT.